A single sample is the source of the 21 T cell receptor beta chains below, sequenced in a study of radiotherapy plus CTLA-4 blockade in lung cancer. The assay was immunoSEQ multiplex PCR, and TCRdb's table has in-frame clones only and misses some. The table has fewer than 65,000 clones, 70% to 80% seen once. The specimen comprised peripheral blood, sampled from a patient treated with radiotherapy plus ipilimumab. These receptors were taken from a human donor with non-small cell lung cancer who had a complete response to radiotherapy plus ipilimumab.

A single count supports this clone. The V and J genes are TRBV9 and TRBJ1-2, with no clear D. Germline CDR1 is SGDLS and CDR2 is YYNGEE. Trimming removed 6 bases from V and 0 bases from J, with 12 bases in between. This CDR3 contains 14 residues. Written as DNA, the CDR3 is TGTGCCAGCACCCCCGCCCGAGCTAACTATGGCTACACCTTC. Translation: CASTPARANYGYTF.

The rearrangement joins TRBV4-1 to TRBJ1-4; a possible D gene is TRBD1 (5 bases). Germline V lookup: CDR1 MGHRA, CDR2 YSYEKL. There are 15 residues in the CDR3. Trimming removed 4 bases from V and 7 bases from J, with 16 bases in between. CDR3 bases: TGCGCCAGCAGCCCCGTATGGGGCAAGGCTGAAAAACTGTTTTTT. It yields the protein CASSPVWGKAEKLFF.

The chain combines TRBV5-1 with TRBJ1-6; the match to TRBD1 covers 10 bases. Trimming took 6 bases from V and 9 from J; bases not matched to a gene: 6. The germline V gene has CDR1 SGHRS and CDR2 YFSETQ. This CDR3 contains 14 residues. CDR3 sequence: CASNPTGGSSPLHF. The DNA of the CDR3 is TGCGCCAGCAACCCGACAGGGGGCAGTTCACCCCTCCACTTT.

This sequence joins TRBV18 and TRBJ1-2; D is possibly TRBD1 (5 bases). V lost 6 bases and J 7 bases, leaving 18 bases between the germline ends. Germline assignment: CDR1 KGHSH and CDR2 LQKENI. This CDR3 contains 14 residues. The CDR3 DNA is TGTGCCAGCTCCCAACGGCAGGGCGAGAGTGGCTACACCTTC. Translating it yields CASSQRQGESGYTF.

This clone was recorded once. The chain employs TRBV5-4 and TRBJ2-3; TRBD1 aligns across 8 bases. The CDR3 is made up of 13 amino acids. The junction had 2 bases not matched to a gene; V was cut back by 4 bases and J by 4 bases. Germline V lookup: CDR1 SGHNT, CDR2 YYREEE (reference sequence). The CDR3 here is CASSATGADTQYF. The CDR3 nucleotides are TGTGCCAGCAGCGCGACAGGGGCAGATACGCAGTATTTT.

This clone was picked up a small number of times. This chain uses TRBV5-1 with TRBJ2-5; 9 positions agree with TRBD1. With V trimmed by 5 bases and J by 4 bases, 12 bases remained unmatched. This CDR3 is built from 16 residues. Germline CDR1 and CDR2: SGHRS and YFSETQ. The CDR3 nucleotides read TGCGCCAGCAGGTTAGGAGGAGTGGGACAGGGAGAGACCCAGTACTTC. Translating gives CASRLGGVGQGETQYF.

The chain joins TRBV2 to TRBJ2-1; the D gene is possibly TRBD2 (5 bases). Germline V lookup: CDR1 SNHLY, CDR2 FYNNEI. This CDR3 is 16 amino acids long. V gave up 6 bases and J gave up 4 bases, with 19 bases separating them. The DNA for the CDR3 is TGTGCCAGCAGGCCTCCTGCGGGTCCCCCTTACAATGAGCAGTTCTTC. This codes for CASRPPAGPPYNEQFF. Supplemented by reference TRBV2 and TRBJ2-1, the full variable domain reads EPEVTQTPSHQVTQMGQEVILRCVPISNHLYFYWYRQILGQKVEFLVSFYNNEISEKSEIFDDQFSVERPDGSNFTLKIRSTKLEDSAMYFCASRPPAGPPYNEQFFGPGTRLTVL.

This chain connects TRBV29-1 to TRBJ2-4, with TRBD1 matching over 8 bases. There are 19 residues in the CDR3. Germline assignment: CDR1 SQVTM and CDR2 ANQGSEA. J lost 0 bases, V lost 7 bases, and 20 bases had no gene match. The CDR3 loop is CSATRRETGALLAKNIQYF. CDR3 in DNA: TGCAGCGCCACCAGAAGGGAGACAGGGGCCCTCTTAGCCAAAAACATTCAGTACTTC.

The chain carries TRBV7-9 and TRBJ1-4, with 9 bases identical to TRBD1. The junction had 4 bases not matched to a gene; V was cut back by 5 bases and J by 6 bases. This CDR3 contains 14 residues. Looked up from germline, CDR1 is SEHNR and CDR2 is FQNEAQ (reference sequence). CDR3 bases: TGTGCCAGCAGCAAACAGGGGGCGGATGAAAAACTGTTTTTT. Translation: CASSKQGADEKLFF.

The rearrangement uses TRBV11-2 and TRBJ2-7; TRBD2 might be the D (5 bases). CDR1 is SGHAT and CDR2 is FQNNGV in the germline V gene. The V and J ends lost 5 bases and 6 bases respectively, with 11 bases between them. This CDR3 contains 12 residues. Written as DNA, the CDR3 is TGTGCCAGCAGCCCCCCGGGGAGCGAGCAGTACTTC. It codes for CASSPPGSEQYF.

To note about this clone: This specimen includes other DNA sequences encoding the same CDR3. Here the CDR3 reads CASSSTGDNSPLHF. CDR3 DNA sequence: TGTGCCAGCAGCTCGACAGGGGATAATTCACCCCTCCACTTT. This sequence joins TRBV7-9 and TRBJ1-6; 8 bases align to TRBD1. V shed 4 bases, J shed 5 bases, and the junction held 1 base outside the gene matches. The CDR3 extends over 14 amino acids. CDR1 and CDR2 from the germline V gene are SEHNR and FQNEAQ (reference sequence).

V usage is TRBV5-1 and J usage is TRBJ1-2; the match to TRBD1 covers 7 bases. The CDR3 is 14 amino acids. V lost 0 bases to trimming and J lost 8 bases; unmatched junction nucleotides: 7. Germline V gene data show CDR1 as SGHRS and CDR2 as YFSETQ. CDR3 protein: CASSLVGTVGGYTF. The CDR3 nucleotides read TGCGCCAGCAGCTTGGTCGGGACAGTAGGCGGCTACACCTTC.

The V call is TRBV30, the J call TRBJ1-2, with a tentative D call TRBD1 (6 bases). From germline, CDR1 is GTSNPN and CDR2 SVGIG (reference sequence). This CDR3 spans 15 amino acids. V was pared by 2 bases and J by 3 bases, with 16 bases between. CDR3 nucleotide sequence: TGTGCCTGGAGTCCCCCAGGCAGGGGCCACTATGGCTACACCTTC. Amino acid sequence: CAWSPPGRGHYGYTF.

The chain recombines TRBV11-2 with TRBJ1-6, with D possibly being TRBD1 (5 bases). This CDR3 is 16 amino acids long. Per the germline V gene, CDR1 is SGHAT and CDR2 is FQNNGV. V was trimmed by 3 bases and J by 0 bases, leaving 9 bases between them. CDR3 bases: TGTGCCAGCAGCTTCAGGGTTAGCTCCTATAATTCACCCCTCCACTTT. This sequence encodes CASSFRVSSYNSPLHF.

The gene calls are TRBV27 and TRBJ2-5, with 8 bases identical to TRBD1. The J call could be wrong; TRBJ2-7 is a better fit for the DNA end. Germline CDR1 is MNHEY and CDR2 is SMNVEV (reference sequence). The CDR3 extends over 17 amino acids. The CDR3 loop is CASSPSRQGPHSYEQYF. DNA for the CDR3: TGTGCCAGCAGTCCCTCTCGACAGGGGCCTCACTCCTACGAGCAGTACTTC.

The chain employs TRBV18 and TRBJ2-5, with D uncertain. Trimming took off 1 base at V and 2 bases at J, with 11 bases between the two ends. CDR3 size: 15 residues. Germline V gene data show CDR1 as KGHSH and CDR2 as LQKENI. CDR3 region: CASSPRYPPQETQYF. In nucleotides, the CDR3 is TGTGCCAGCTCACCACGCTACCCCCCACAAGAGACCCAGTACTTC. The full variable domain, its missing parts supplied by reference TRBV18 and TRBJ2-5, is NAGVMQNPRHLVRRRGQEARLRCSPMKGHSHVYWYRQLPEEGLKFMVYLQKENIIDESGMPKERFSAEFPKEGPSILRIQQVVRGDSAAYFCASSPRYPPQETQYFGPGTRLLVL.

In its sample, this clone was seen once. This rearrangement joins TRBV12-5 to TRBJ2-3; tentatively, D is TRBD1 (6 bases). Deletions cut 6 bases from V and 1 base from J, with 11 bases between. This CDR3 has 14 residues. CDR1 LGHNT and CDR2 FRNRAP come from the germline V gene. This CDR3 is CASGRRTGTDTQYF. CDR3 nucleotide sequence: TGTGCTAGTGGCAGACGGACAGGCACAGATACGCAGTATTTT. Full variable domain (missing parts from reference TRBV12-5 and TRBJ2-3): DARVTQTPRHKVTEMGQEVTMRCQPILGHNTVFWYRQTMMQGLELLAYFRNRAPLDDSGMPKDRFSAEMPDATLATLKIQPSEPRDSAVYFCASGRRTGTDTQYFGPGTRLTVL.

The chain couples TRBV18 to TRBJ2-2; 7 nucleotides match TRBD1. Germline V gives CDR1 KGHSH, CDR2 LQKENI. Unmatched junction bases numbered 2, after V lost 4 bases and J lost 0 bases. This CDR3 is 15 amino acids long. In nucleotides, the CDR3 is TGTGCCAGCTCACGGGACAGTACGAACACCGGGGAGCTGTTTTTT. Its translation: CASSRDSTNTGELFF.

The rearrangement joins TRBV10-3 to TRBJ1-2, with 8 bases identical to TRBD1. The trim removed 6 bases at V and 4 bases at J, leaving 10 bases unmatched. The CDR3 sequence is 15 residues long. Germline V gene lookup returns CDR1 ENHRY and CDR2 SYGVKD. The CDR3 region is CAISIQGAQGYGYTF. For the CDR3, the DNA is TGTGCCATCAGCATCCAGGGGGCGCAAGGCTATGGCTACACCTTC.

The gene calls are TRBV12-5 and TRBJ2-5; 7 bases agree with TRBD1. Germline lookup yields CDR1 LGHNT and CDR2 FRNRAP. With V trimmed by 6 bases and J by 2 bases, 6 bases remained unmatched. The CDR3 consists of 14 residues. DNA of the CDR3: TGTGCTAGTGGACGGGACAGTACTCAAGAGACCCAGTACTTC. Translating gives CASGRDSTQETQYF.

The rearrangement links TRBV25-1 to TRBJ1-1; the D is unclear. The length of the CDR3 is 14 residues. Germline assignment: CDR1 MGHDK and CDR2 SYGVNS. Trimming removed 5 bases at V and 0 bases at J, with 10 bases between. CDR3 amino acids: CASSIQDLNTEAFF. CDR3 DNA: TGTGCCAGCAGTATACAAGATTTGAACACTGAAGCTTTCTTT.